This TCR beta chain was obtained from a study of T cell responses to AZD1222 COVID-19 vaccine. Points from the study as a whole: Reportedly, close to half of spike-specific TCRs are directed against unmutated variant regions. An increase in Spike-specific TCR breadth and depth was observed after two AZD1222 doses. Researchers took repertoire samples only after the peak T cell response had come. Donors were chiefly white British, with a greater number of females, and clonal diversity was perhaps underestimated.

About this clone: Its antigen is currently unknown.

TCRdb keeps only in-frame clones here, not all; method: immunoSEQ multiplex PCR. Of roughly 180,000 clones in the sample, 87% were seen once. The TCR originated in an adult in good health. Sequencing used peripheral blood, obtained on day 0 of MenACWY control vaccination.

The CDR3 loop reads CSVGGLRAGGPLVLTDTQYF. The DNA for the CDR3 is TGCAGCGTTGGGGGGCTCAGGGCGGGGGGACCCCTGGTCCTCACAGATACGCAGTATTTT. The chain recombines TRBV29-1 with TRBJ2-3; 8 bases fit TRBD2. This CDR3 is built from 20 residues. The V and J ends lost 4 bases and 2 bases, in that order; junction bases with no gene match: 23. Germline CDR1 is SQVTM and CDR2 is ANQGSEA.